This entry lists 2 T cell receptor beta chains sequenced from one sample in a study of T cell responses to AZD1222 COVID-19 vaccine. Profiling relied on immunoSEQ multiplex PCR, and the TCRdb table lists in-frame clones only, not all of them. The sample carries about 200,000 clones, approximately 90% recorded once. The sample was peripheral blood, taken 28 days after the second AZD1222 dose. The receptor source for this set is an adult who received the AZD1222 COVID-19 vaccine.

V gene TRBV6-2 or TRBV6-3 combines with J gene TRBJ1-5; D is unclear. The germline V gene has CDR1 MNHEY and CDR2 SVGEGT. The CDR3 has 14 residues. Trimming took off 6 bases at V and 2 bases at J, with 11 bases between the two ends. The CDR3: CASSNSGGNQPQHF. The CDR3 bases are TGTGCCAGCAGCAACTCCGGGGGCAATCAGCCCCAGCATTTT.

This CDR3 is CASSLDVSAGVYNEQFF. The CDR3, as DNA: TGTGCCAGCAGCTTAGATGTCTCAGCGGGGGTTTACAATGAGCAGTTCTTC. This sequence joins TRBV11-2 and TRBJ2-1; 8 bases line up with TRBD2. The CDR3 extends over 17 amino acids. Losses at the gene ends were 0 bases for V and 4 bases for J; bases not matched to a gene: 8. Germline V lookup: CDR1 SGHAT, CDR2 FQNNGV.